This T cell receptor (beta chain) was retrieved from a study of blood T cell repertoires in COVID-19. Original data processing: The assay estimated nucleated cells by amplifying reference gene primers. Assay: immunoSEQ multiplex PCR; the TCRdb copy retains only in-frame clones and omits some. V, J and clone size derive from that table, while D and trimming were established from the DNA sequence. The sample consists of about 200,000 clones, 92% of them appearing once. This clone came up once. With 4 bases clipped from V and 3 bases from J, the junction kept 9 bases outside the gene matches. Looked up from germline, CDR1 is SGHRS and CDR2 is YFSETQ. This CDR3 has 17 residues.

The source is a man aged 25-40 years with acute or convalescent COVID-19. The gene calls are TRBV5-1 and TRBJ2-7; 14 nucleotides agree with TRBD2. The sample was peripheral blood. As DNA, the CDR3 is TGCGCCAGCAGCCCGGGACTAGCGGGAGATGTTCTCTACGAGCAGTACTTC. Translated: CASSPGLAGDVLYEQYF.